This T cell receptor (beta chain) comes out of a study of T cells after yellow fever vaccination. At the level of the study: Any fraction with a low cell number was prepared using SMART-Seq v4 Ultra Low Input. Study observations and caveats: The secondary response was weaker, and its peak arrived faster, on day 5 versus 15.

This clonotype was detected many times. What it binds is not known. Generation of TCR cDNA used 5'RACE template switching (which added a universal primer site and UMIs). One entry per CDR3 protein results from TCRdb running MiXCR on the 5' RACE reads. The repertoire holds about 120,000 distinct CDR3 sequences, with roughly 7.2% as singletons. CDR1 and CDR2 from the germline V gene are SEHNR and FQNEAQ (reference sequence). Between the trimmed V and J ends, which lost 6 bases and 4 bases, there was a span of 10 bases. The CDR3 is 13 residues long. The J gene is TRBJ2-1, the V gene TRBV7-9, with D tentatively TRBD2 (6 bases). The sequences come from CD4+ T cells sorted from PBMCs, collected roughly 47 days after the first yellow fever vaccination. The receptor's source is a man between 18 and 29 years old who received the YFV17D yellow fever vaccine. CDR3 in DNA: TGTGCCAGCAGTCCGGAGGGGTACAATGAGCAGTTCTTC. Its protein product is CASSPEGYNEQFF. Supplemented by reference TRBV7-9 and TRBJ2-1, the full variable domain reads DTGVSQNPRHKITKRGQNVTFRCDPISEHNRLYWYRQTLGQGPEFLTYFQNEAQLEKSRLLSDRFSAERPKGSFSTLEIQRTEQGDSAMYLCASSPEGYNEQFFGPGTRLTVL.